Shown below are 19 T cell receptor beta chains from a single sample sequenced in a study of CD8+ T cells in alopecia areata. Extraction of RNA preceded its reverse transcription into cDNA, which served as the sequencing template. The data were produced by immunoSEQ multiplex PCR, yet TCRdb's version contains in-frame clones alone and is incomplete. This table holds 95,000 to 120,000 clones, about 60% found once. Sequenced input: NKG2D-low CD8+ T cells sorted from blood. The receptors derive from a human donor with alopecia areata.

The gene calls are TRBV9 and TRBJ1-2, with TRBD1 identical over 7 bases. The CDR3 is 14 amino acids. Trimming at V came to 0 bases and at J to 3 bases, leaving 2 bases not matched to a gene. Germline V gene data show CDR1 as SGDLS and CDR2 as YYNGEE. The CDR3 DNA is TGTGCCAGCAGCGTAGAGGGGACAGACTATGGCTACACCTTC. It codes for CASSVEGTDYGYTF.

This clone was recorded a few times. The chain employs TRBV10-2 and TRBJ2-2; possible D gene TRBD1, 7 bases. This CDR3 spans 12 amino acids. V lost 6 bases to trimming and J lost 8 bases, with 10 bases between them. Germline CDR1 reads WSHSY; CDR2 reads SAAADI. CDR3 DNA sequence: TGCGCCAGCAGGGAGGGGGCTGGGGAGCTGTTTTTT. It is translated as CASREGAGELFF.

The chain has TRBV27 and TRBJ1-5; D is uncertain. Between the trimmed V and J ends, which lost 4 bases and 2 bases, there was a span of 6 bases. The CDR3 covers 13 residues. Germline loops: CDR1 MNHEY, CDR2 SMNVEV (reference sequence). The chain's CDR3 is CASSYSGNQPQHF. CDR3 DNA: TGTGCCAGCAGTTACTCGGGCAATCAGCCCCAGCATTTT.

The rearrangement joins TRBV29-1 to TRBJ2-3; possible D gene TRBD1, 6 bases. CDR3 length equals 15 residues. The V end lost 1 base, the J end lost 0 bases, and 11 bases lay between the germline ends. Germline CDR1 SQVTM, CDR2 ANQGSEA. CDR3 residues: CSVEGAGTSTDTQYF. The CDR3 DNA reads TGCAGCGTTGAAGGGGCCGGGACAAGCACAGATACGCAGTATTTT.

This clone has just a few counts. V usage is TRBV5-4 and J usage is TRBJ2-7; possible D gene TRBD1, 6 bases. V was trimmed by 0 bases and J by 6 bases, leaving 7 bases between them. Germline CDR1 and CDR2: SGHNT and YYREEE (reference sequence). This CDR3 comprises 12 residues. DNA of the CDR3: TGTGCCAGCAGCTTGGAGGGGGTCGAGCAGTACTTC. Protein product: CASSLEGVEQYF. Filled out from reference TRBV5-4 and TRBJ2-7, the complete variable domain reads ETGVTQSPTHLIKTRGQQVTLRCSSQSGHNTVSWYQQALGQGPQFIFQYYREEENGRGNFPPRFSGLQFPNYSSELNVNALELDDSALYLCASSLEGVEQYFGPGTRLTVT.

The chain joins TRBV11-2 to TRBJ2-1, with D uncertain. V lost 1 base and J 5 bases, leaving 15 bases between the germline ends. Germline values: CDR1 SGHAT, CDR2 FQNNGV. The CDR3 is made up of 16 amino acids. CDR3 in amino acids: CASSLGARFFDNEQFF. CDR3 coding DNA: TGTGCCAGCAGCTTAGGGGCTCGGTTCTTCGACAATGAGCAGTTCTTC.

This clone has just a few counts. The chain recombines TRBV5-1 with TRBJ2-7, with D maybe TRBD2 (5 bases). The germline V gene encodes CDR1 SGHRS and CDR2 YFSETQ. V lost 0 bases to trimming and J lost 2 bases, with 9 bases between them. The CDR3 runs to 14 residues. Here the CDR3 reads CASSLAPSTYEQYF. The CDR3 DNA reads as TGCGCCAGCAGCTTGGCCCCTAGCACCTACGAGCAGTACTTC. Together with reference TRBV5-1 and TRBJ2-7, the CDR3 gives the full variable domain: KAGVTQTPRYLIKTRGQQVTLSCSPISGHRSVSWYQQTPGQGLQFLFEYFSETQRNKGNFPGRFSGRQFSNSRSEMNVSTLELGDSALYLCASSLAPSTYEQYFGPGTRLTVT.

This chain uses TRBV29-1 with TRBJ2-1, with D uncertain. CDR1 and CDR2 (germline): SQVTM, ANQGSEA. The CDR3 covers 13 residues. Trimming took off 7 bases at V and 5 bases at J, with 15 bases between the two ends. This chain's CDR3 is CSAEKEGDNEQFF. The CDR3 region has the DNA TGCAGCGCCGAGAAAGAAGGCGACAATGAGCAGTTCTTC.

This chain links TRBV28 with TRBJ1-2; D might be TRBD1 (6 bases). V was clipped by 3 bases and J by 3 bases, with 11 bases between them. Germline V gene sequence: CDR1 MDHEN, CDR2 SYDVKM. The CDR3 is made up of 14 amino acids. CDR3 loop: CASSFEDSDYGYTF. CDR3 sequence (DNA): TGTGCCAGCAGTTTTGAGGACAGCGACTATGGCTACACCTTC.

This clone was seen a few times. This chain links TRBV29-1 with TRBJ2-7; D perhaps matches TRBD1 (5 bases). The germline gives CDR1 SQVTM, CDR2 ANQGSEA. Trimming took 8 bases from V and 6 from J, leaving 14 bases between them. There are 11 residues in the CDR3. This CDR3 reads CSIRGGREQYF. Here the CDR3 DNA reads TGCAGCATTAGGGGCGGTCGCGAGCAGTACTTC.

The chain recombines TRBV9 with TRBJ2-1, with TRBD2 matching 9 bases. The CDR3 runs 17 residues. The J segment lost 0 bases and the V segment lost 0 bases, leaving 4 bases of the junction unmatched. Germline values: CDR1 SGDLS, CDR2 YYNGEE. CDR3 coding DNA: TGTGCCAGCAGCGTAGCTATTAGCGGGAGCTCCTACAATGAGCAGTTCTTC. It encodes CASSVAISGSSYNEQFF.

The gene calls are TRBV27 and TRBJ2-1; D remains unclear. V lost 7 bases and J lost 7, with 8 bases in between. Germline V CDR1 and CDR2: MNHEY, SMNVEV (reference sequence). The CDR3 extends over 11 amino acids. Written as DNA, the CDR3 is TGTGCCAGCACATACGGGAATGAGCAGTTCTTC. Translated: CASTYGNEQFF.

This chain joins TRBV19 and TRBJ1-2; D unresolved. The length of the CDR3 is 10 residues. CDR1 is LNHDA, CDR2 SQIVND, per germline (reference sequence). Trimming cost V 6 bases and J 3 bases, with 2 bases left between them. CDR3 region: CASRDYGYTF. The DNA for the CDR3 is TGTGCCAGTAGGGACTATGGCTACACCTTC.

The V gene is TRBV4-2, the J gene TRBJ2-3, with 7 bases aligning to TRBD1. The CDR3 runs 17 residues. V shed 0 bases and J 1 base; nucleotides not matched to a gene: 7. Germline CDR1 is LGHNA and CDR2 is YNFKEQ. Here the CDR3 reads CASSQDWQGVGTDTQYF. CDR3 in DNA: TGTGCCAGCAGCCAAGACTGGCAGGGGGTCGGCACAGATACGCAGTATTTT.

In this sample, this clone turned up once. CDR3 DNA sequence: TGTGCCAGCAGCTTGGGATTGGATACGCAGTATTTT. It translates to CASSLGLDTQYF. The rearrangement joins TRBV5-6 to TRBJ2-3; D call uncertain. The germline V gene has CDR1 SGHDT and CDR2 YYEEEE. The CDR3 extends over 12 amino acids. V was cut by 0 bases and J by 6 bases, with 5 bases left in between.

The V gene is TRBV10-3, the J gene TRBJ2-7; TRBD2 aligns across 10 bases. Germline CDR1 ENHRY, CDR2 SYGVKD. The trim removed 6 bases at V and 3 bases at J, leaving 8 bases unmatched. The CDR3 is made up of 15 amino acids. The CDR3 region is CAISPRLAGIYEQYF. Here the CDR3 DNA reads TGTGCCATCAGCCCTCGACTAGCGGGTATCTACGAGCAGTACTTC.

The chain combines TRBV29-1 with TRBJ1-1; D may be TRBD1 (6 bases). Trimming left V 5 bases short and J 7 bases short, with 11 bases between. The germline CDR1 and CDR2 sequences are SQVTM and ANQGSEA. The CDR3 is made up of 11 amino acids. The CDR3 loop reads CSVPPDSEAFF. The CDR3 DNA is TGCAGCGTTCCGCCGGACAGTGAAGCTTTCTTT.

This CDR3 reads CASSLRMMTSGRRYTQYF. The CDR3, as DNA: TGCGCCAGCAGCCTGCGAATGATGACTAGCGGGAGACGGTATACGCAGTATTTT. The V gene is TRBV5-1, the J gene TRBJ2-3, with 12 nucleotides matching TRBD2. CDR3 size: 18 residues. V was clipped by 4 bases and J by 7 bases; unmatched bases: 16. Germline CDR1 is SGHRS and CDR2 is YFSETQ. The variable domain in full, completed from reference TRBV5-1 and TRBJ2-3, reads KAGVTQTPRYLIKTRGQQVTLSCSPISGHRSVSWYQQTPGQGLQFLFEYFSETQRNKGNFPGRFSGRQFSNSRSEMNVSTLELGDSALYLCASSLRMMTSGRRYTQYFGPGTRLTVL.

The table lists this clone with a few counts. The genes are TRBV7-9 and TRBJ2-3; 9 bases match TRBD2. Germline values: CDR1 SEHNR, CDR2 FQNEAQ (reference sequence). V dropped 8 bases and J dropped 2; count of bases not matched to a gene: 11. This CDR3 has 16 residues. CDR3 residues: CASRNSGGGPTDTQYF. The CDR3 DNA is TGTGCCAGCCGCAATAGCGGGGGAGGCCCCACAGATACGCAGTATTTT.